This T cell receptor beta chain was identified in a study of OX40 agonist ivuxolimab in advanced cancers. Overall study: Ivuxolimab, an antibody acting as an agonist of OX40 (CD134), was used to treat patients. General study points: Undetermined was the antigen specificity of the expanded peripheral T cells.

Produced via immunoSEQ multiplex PCR; TCRdb's table is partial and in-frame only. The sample holds some 100,000 clones; around 94% are singletons and the top ten take about 2.6%. The CDR3 is 16 residues long. V dropped 1 base and J dropped 3 bases, with 16 bases sitting between them. CDR1 MGHRA and CDR2 YSYEKL come from the germline V gene. A note on this clone: What it binds is unknown.

The TCR sequence derives from an adult with an advanced solid tumor such as melanoma, head and neck, liver or kidney cancer. The source material was CD4+ or CD8+ T cells sorted from blood, sampled in a trial of the OX40 agonist ivuxolimab. The chain combines TRBV4-1 with TRBJ2-7, with D maybe TRBD1 (5 bases). Written as DNA, the CDR3 is TGCGCCAGCAGCCAAGGGGGCAGGGCCTCGCTCTACGAGCAGTACTTC. Amino acid sequence: CASSQGGRASLYEQYF.